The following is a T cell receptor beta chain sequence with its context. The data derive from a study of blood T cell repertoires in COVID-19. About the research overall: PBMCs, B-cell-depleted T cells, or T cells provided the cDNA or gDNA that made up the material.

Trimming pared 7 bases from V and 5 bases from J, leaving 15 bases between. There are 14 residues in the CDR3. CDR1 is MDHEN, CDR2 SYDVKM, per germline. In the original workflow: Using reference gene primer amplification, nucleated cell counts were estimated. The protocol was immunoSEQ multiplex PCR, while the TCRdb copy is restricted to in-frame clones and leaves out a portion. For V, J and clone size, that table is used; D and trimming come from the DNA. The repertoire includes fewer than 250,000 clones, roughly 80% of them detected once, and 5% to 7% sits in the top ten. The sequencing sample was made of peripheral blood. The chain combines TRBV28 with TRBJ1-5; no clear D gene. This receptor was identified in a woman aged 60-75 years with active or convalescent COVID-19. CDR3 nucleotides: TGTGCCAGCACCCCATCTGGGAGGGATCAGCCCCAGCATTTT. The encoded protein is CASTPSGRDQPQHF.